One and the same sample provided the 25 T cell receptor beta chains below, sequenced in a study of OX40 agonist ivuxolimab in advanced cancers. The library relied on the immunoSEQ multiplex PCR assay. In TCRdb, the immuneACCESS table is reduced to in-frame sequences with V and J assigned. These tables do not hold every clone; where another copy was compared, an unresolved V gene accounts for under half, and the others remain unexplained. The sample data list tens of thousands of clones, and just over 90% of these were observed just once. The ten largest clones take up 0.4% to 0.55% of the sample. Here the sequenced sample was CD4+ or CD8+ T cells sorted from blood, taken in a trial of the OX40 agonist ivuxolimab. Source of these receptors: an adult with an advanced solid tumor such as melanoma, head and neck, liver or kidney cancer.

The V gene is TRBV9, the J gene TRBJ1-2; D gene unclear. The V end lost 0 bases, the J end lost 7 bases, and 13 bases lay between the germline ends. Germline V gene data show CDR1 as SGDLS and CDR2 as YYNGEE. The CDR3 covers 14 residues. The CDR3 region is CASSVGSSGFGYTF. The CDR3 nucleotides read TGTGCCAGCAGCGTAGGTTCCAGTGGATTTGGCTACACCTTC. Complete variable domain (other parts from reference TRBV9 and TRBJ1-2): DSGVTQTPKHLITATGQRVTLRCSPRSGDLSVYWYQQSLDQGLQFLIQYYNGEERAKGNILERFSAQQFPDLHSELNLSSLELGDSALYFCASSVGSSGFGYTFGSGTRLTVV.

This chain uses TRBV5-8 with TRBJ2-7; the D is unclear. Per germline, CDR1 SGHTS and CDR2 YDEGEE. The CDR3 is 11 amino acids. The V end was cut by 4 bases, the J end by 5 bases, with 7 bases between. CDR3 DNA sequence: TGTGCCAGCAGCGCAAACGACGAGCAGTACTTC. Amino acids: CASSANDEQYF.

The chain carries TRBV6-5 and TRBJ1-2; 7 bases fit TRBD1. CDR1 MNHEY and CDR2 SVGAGI come from the germline V gene. This CDR3 has 16 amino acids. V was pared by 0 bases and J by 5 bases, with 9 bases of the junction left unmatched. CDR3 coding DNA: TGTGCCAGCAGTTACTCAAGACAGGGAGCAGGGTATGGCTACACCTTC. It encodes CASSYSRQGAGYGYTF.

The chain couples TRBV29-1 to TRBJ1-1; no firm D call. V was shortened by 7 bases and J by 2 bases, with 14 bases between the two germline ends. The CDR3 covers 13 residues. Germline lookup yields CDR1 SQVTM and CDR2 ANQGSEA. The CDR3 DNA is TGCAGCGCCACGTTAACACTTAACACTGAAGCTTTCTTT. Protein product: CSATLTLNTEAFF.

This clone has just one count. This chain connects TRBV2 to TRBJ1-3; unclear D gene. V lost 5 bases and J lost 3, with 23 bases in between. The CDR3 loop spans 18 amino acids. Germline-derived CDR1 and CDR2 are SNHLY and FYNNEI. CDR3 nucleotide sequence: TGTGCCAGCAGTTTCCACCCGGGCGGAGGTGCGTTTGGAAACACCATATATTTT. Protein sequence: CASSFHPGGGAFGNTIYF.

V usage is TRBV2 and J usage is TRBJ1-3; TRBD1 matches at 10 bases. The CDR3 covers 15 residues. The germline V gene has CDR1 SNHLY and CDR2 FYNNEI. Germline trimming cut 8 bases from V and 4 bases from J; bases unmatched to any gene: 8. CDR3 in DNA: TGTGCCAGCCAACGACAGGGGGCGGTCGGAAACACCATATATTTT. This sequence encodes CASQRQGAVGNTIYF. The whole variable domain, remainder taken from reference TRBV2 and TRBJ1-3, is EPEVTQTPSHQVTQMGQEVILRCVPISNHLYFYWYRQILGQKVEFLVSFYNNEISEKSEIFDDQFSVERPDGSNFTLKIRSTKLEDSAMYFCASQRQGAVGNTIYFGEGSWLTVV.

The chain couples TRBV11-1 to TRBJ2-7, with D possibly TRBD2 on 5 matching bases. The CDR3 covers 13 residues. CDR1 SGHAT and CDR2 FQDESV come from the germline V gene (reference sequence). V dropped 5 bases and J dropped 3 bases, with 11 bases sitting between them. CDR3 DNA: TGTGCCAGCAGCGTAACCGGGAACTACGAGCAGTACTTC. Translated, it gives CASSVTGNYEQYF.

The count of this clone is one. The chain links TRBV4-1 to TRBJ2-3; D unclear. The CDR3 is 14 amino acids. From germline, CDR1 is MGHRA and CDR2 YSYEKL. The V gene lost 0 bases and the J gene lost 9 bases, with 13 bases spanning the gap. CDR3 DNA sequence: TGCGCCAGCAGCCAAGAATCCTATGGTGGAACGCAGTATTTT. It codes for CASSQESYGGTQYF.

The CDR3 region is CAISVQGAVTGELFF. The CDR3 nucleotides read TGTGCCATCAGTGTACAGGGGGCGGTCACCGGGGAGCTGTTTTTT. V usage is TRBV10-3 and J usage is TRBJ2-2, with 9 bases that match TRBD1. V gave up 4 bases and J gave up 4 bases; unmatched junction bases: 4. The CDR3 consists of 15 residues. Germline loops: CDR1 ENHRY, CDR2 SYGVKD.

The chain couples TRBV19 to TRBJ1-2, with D possibly being TRBD1 (6 bases). The CDR3 runs to 14 residues. Germline-derived CDR1 and CDR2 are LNHDA and SQIVND (reference sequence). Trimming took 3 bases from V and 4 from J, leaving 12 bases between them. Written as DNA, the CDR3 is TGTGCCAGTAGTATGGGGGGGCTCCCCTATGGCTACACCTTC. Translated, it gives CASSMGGLPYGYTF.

The chain is built from TRBV19 and TRBJ2-5, with D unclear. Trimming left V 3 bases short and J 5 bases short, with 13 bases between. Germline V gene lookup returns CDR1 LNHDA and CDR2 SQIVND (reference sequence). The CDR3 totals 14 residues. CDR3 in amino acids: CASSMNLVSETQYF. In nucleotides, the CDR3 is TGTGCCAGTAGTATGAATTTGGTGTCTGAGACCCAGTACTTC.

The genes are TRBV23-1 and TRBJ2-5, with D unclear. TRBV23-1 is designated an ORF whose function remains uncertain. The CDR3 spans 15 residues. Trimming took off 6 bases at V and 1 base at J, with 15 bases between the two ends. CDR3 sequence (DNA): TGCGCCAGCAGCAGAGGACCTAACTCCCAAGAGACCCAGTACTTC. Its translation: CASSRGPNSQETQYF.

This chain uses TRBV30 with TRBJ2-3; D is perhaps TRBD1 (6 bases). The CDR3 is 14 residues long. The ends were cut back, 0 bases at V and 2 bases at J, with 9 bases in the middle. Germline V gene data show CDR1 as GTSNPN and CDR2 as SVGIG (reference sequence). Here the CDR3 reads CAWSVMGHTDTQYF. CDR3 nucleotides: TGTGCCTGGAGTGTTATGGGACACACAGATACGCAGTATTTT.

The V gene is TRBV5-1, the J gene TRBJ1-5, with TRBD1 as a possible D gene (5 bases). The CDR3 spans 15 residues. V lost 5 bases, J lost 0 bases, and 12 bases lay in between. CDR1 is SGHRS and CDR2 is YFSETQ in the germline V gene. This CDR3 reads CASRPSTGSNQPQHF. The DNA for the CDR3 is TGCGCCAGCAGACCAAGTACAGGTAGCAATCAGCCCCAGCATTTT.

The CDR3 region has the DNA TGTGCCAGCGGACTCCGGGCTCCCAATGAGCAGTTCTTC. It specifies CASGLRAPNEQFF. The J gene is TRBJ2-1, the V gene TRBV6-6, with TRBD2 as a possible D gene (5 bases). Trimming removed 8 bases at V and 6 bases at J, with 14 bases between. The CDR3 has 13 residues. Germline CDR1 and CDR2: MNHNY and SVGAGI (reference sequence).

V usage is TRBV7-9 and J usage is TRBJ1-2, with D uncertain. Germline lookup yields CDR1 SEHNR and CDR2 FQNEAQ (reference sequence). Trimming stripped 2 bases from V and 6 bases from J, with 13 bases between. The CDR3 runs to 14 residues. The CDR3 DNA is TGTGCCAGCAGCTTATCGCAGGCAATGCATGGCTACACCTTC. It codes for CASSLSQAMHGYTF.

The CDR3 sequence: CASSARVYGYTF. CDR3 DNA: TGTGCCAGCAGTGCCAGGGTCTATGGCTACACCTTC. The chain recombines TRBV6-5 with TRBJ1-2; possible D gene TRBD1, 5 bases. The CDR3 runs 12 residues. Trimming shortened V by 5 bases and J by 4 bases, and 8 bases separated the two germline ends. Germline assignment: CDR1 MNHEY and CDR2 SVGAGI.

Note on this clone: The junction and the germline gene differ at one end; a read error may be behind it. This chain uses TRBV18 with TRBJ2-1; 7 nucleotides agree with TRBD1. CDR3 length equals 15 residues. Germline values: CDR1 KGHSH, CDR2 LQKENI. Here the CDR3 reads CASSPQDRFVDEQFF. The DNA of the CDR3 is TGTGCCAGCTCCCCACAGGACAGGTTTGTCGATGAGCAGTTCTTC.

This clone was recorded a few times. The chain combines TRBV18 with TRBJ1-5; a possible D gene is TRBD1 (6 bases). Between the trimmed V and J ends, which lost 5 bases and 1 base, there was a span of 15 bases. The germline CDR1 and CDR2 sequences are KGHSH and LQKENI. This CDR3 has 16 residues. CDR3 sequence (DNA): TGTGCCAGCTCAGGGGGTGGACAGAGGAGCAATCAGCCCCAGCATTTT. It yields the protein CASSGGGQRSNQPQHF. Filled out from reference TRBV18 and TRBJ1-5, the complete variable domain reads NAGVMQNPRHLVRRRGQEARLRCSPMKGHSHVYWYRQLPEEGLKFMVYLQKENIIDESGMPKERFSAEFPKEGPSILRIQQVVRGDSAAYFCASSGGGQRSNQPQHFGDGTRLSIL.

The chain is built from TRBV7-9 and TRBJ1-5; unclear D gene. Germline values: CDR1 SEHNR, CDR2 FQNEAQ (reference sequence). The CDR3 is 12 residues long. Between the trimmed V and J ends, which lost 3 bases and 5 bases, there was a span of 5 bases. CDR3 nucleotides: TGTGCCAGCAGCTTCACAGATCAGCCCCAGCATTTT. Translated: CASSFTDQPQHF.

The chain employs TRBV19 and TRBJ1-5; D is possibly TRBD1 (6 bases). The ends were cut back, 2 bases at V and 0 bases at J, with 11 bases in the middle. CDR3 length: 16 amino acids. Germline values: CDR1 LNHDA, CDR2 SQIVND (reference sequence). In nucleotides, the CDR3 is TGTGCCAGTAGTATAAGAGGGGGTCCTAGCAATCAGCCCCAGCATTTT. Protein product: CASSIRGGPSNQPQHF. Full variable domain (outside the CDR3, taken from reference TRBV19 and TRBJ1-5): DGGITQSPKYLFRKEGQNVTLSCEQNLNHDAMYWYRQDPGQGLRLIYYSQIVNDFQKGDIAEGYSVSREKKESFPLTVTSAQKNPTAFYLCASSIRGGPSNQPQHFGDGTRLSIL.

The rearrangement uses TRBV29-1 and TRBJ2-5; D is uncertain. Per the germline V gene, CDR1 is SQVTM and CDR2 is ANQGSEA. This CDR3 is built from 11 residues. Trimming stripped 4 bases from V and 2 bases from J, with 5 bases between. Here the CDR3 DNA reads TGCAGCGTTGCGAATCAAGAGACCCAGTACTTC. Translation gives CSVANQETQYF.

This clone was observed a single time. J is TRBJ2-3 and V is TRBV11-3, with a possible D match to TRBD2 (5 bases). V lost 1 base and J 1 base, leaving 6 bases between the germline ends. The V gene's germline CDR1 is SGHNT and CDR2 YENEEA. The CDR3 length is 14 residues. CDR3 DNA: TGTGCCAGCAGCTTAGTCGGGGGCACAGATACGCAGTATTTT. Amino acid sequence: CASSLVGGTDTQYF.

V and J are TRBV7-8 and TRBJ2-2; D is possibly TRBD2 (6 bases). Trimming took 5 bases from V and 0 from J, leaving 13 bases between them. The length of the CDR3 is 16 residues. Germline V gives CDR1 SGHVS, CDR2 FQNEAQ. The CDR3 protein is CASSVGGLANTGELFF. DNA for the CDR3: TGTGCCAGCAGCGTTGGGGGACTGGCGAACACCGGGGAGCTGTTTTTT.

This clone was observed a few times. This chain uses TRBV5-4 with TRBJ2-5, with D perhaps TRBD1 (6 bases). Per the germline V gene, CDR1 is SGHNT and CDR2 is YYREEE (reference sequence). The V gene lost 1 base and the J gene lost 1 base, with 8 bases spanning the gap. This CDR3 is built from 14 residues. DNA of the CDR3: TGTGCCAGCAGCTTGAAGGACAGCCAAGAGACCCAGTACTTC. As protein: CASSLKDSQETQYF.